A single sample is the source of the 11 T cell receptor beta chains below, sequenced in a study of cytomegalovirus exposure and HLA in healthy donors. Primers included in the PCR were 60 Vbeta and 13 Jbeta primers. Here immunoSEQ multiplex PCR was the method, and the copy in TCRdb shows in-frame clones only, minus some. This sample has around 150,000 clones, with around 75% found just once. Input material: PBMCs. These TCRs come from a human donor in good health.

Notes on this clone: As the CDR3 is not closed by the conserved phenylalanine or tryptophan, this likely results from a read error. V gene TRBV27 combines with J gene TRBJ2-3, with 7 bases fitting TRBD2. V was clipped by 3 bases and J by 0 bases; unmatched bases: 6. Germline CDR1 is MNHEY and CDR2 is SMNVEV (reference sequence). This CDR3 spans 16 amino acids. CDR3 DNA: TGTGCCAGCAGTTTGGCTAGCGGAATAAGCACAGATACGCAGTATTTA. As protein: CASSLASGISTDTQYL.

V gene TRBV19 combines with J gene TRBJ2-3, with 13 bases matching TRBD2. Germline assignment: CDR1 LNHDA and CDR2 SQIVND (reference sequence). V was pared by 5 bases and J by 0 bases, with 11 bases of the junction left unmatched. This CDR3 has 19 residues. The CDR3 is CASSEGLAGDVGSTDTQYF. For the CDR3, the DNA is TGTGCCAGTAGTGAAGGACTAGCGGGGGACGTAGGGAGCACAGATACGCAGTATTTT.

This clone was observed once. The chain links TRBV28 to TRBJ2-5; tentatively, D is TRBD1 (5 bases). Trimming pared 3 bases from V and 9 bases from J, leaving 20 bases between. CDR3 length equals 15 residues. The germline V gene encodes CDR1 MDHEN and CDR2 SYDVKM. The CDR3 is CASSLRQGRVLAQYF. The CDR3 DNA follows: TGTGCCAGCAGTTTGAGGCAGGGAAGAGTGTTGGCCCAGTACTTC.

The chain carries TRBV27 and TRBJ2-7; D is ambiguous. Germline V lookup: CDR1 MNHEY, CDR2 SMNVEV (reference sequence). The ends were cut back, 3 bases at V and 0 bases at J, with 12 bases in the middle. This CDR3 region has 15 residues. The CDR3 loop is CASSFAAGFSYEQYF. In nucleotides, the CDR3 is TGTGCCAGCAGTTTCGCGGCCGGCTTCTCCTACGAGCAGTACTTC.

CDR3 amino acids: CASSPWGEASEGVSPDTQYF. DNA of the CDR3: TGTGCCAGCAGCCCGTGGGGGGAGGCTAGCGAAGGTGTGAGCCCAGATACGCAGTATTTT. The rearrangement links TRBV4-2 to TRBJ2-3, with a weak D call TRBD2 (6 bases). The germline CDR1 and CDR2 sequences are LGHNA and YNFKEQ. The CDR3 extends over 20 amino acids. Trimming removed 4 bases at V and 4 bases at J, with 30 bases between.

The gene calls are TRBV9 and TRBJ1-4; 9 bases agree with TRBD1. Unmatched junction bases numbered 5, after V lost 1 base and J lost 7 bases. The length of the CDR3 is 15 residues. The germline gives CDR1 SGDLS, CDR2 YYNGEE. The CDR3: CASSVRTGESEKLFF. CDR3 in DNA: TGTGCCAGCAGCGTACGGACAGGGGAAAGTGAAAAACTGTTTTTT.

This clone was observed a few times. This chain joins TRBV10-2 and TRBJ2-7; a possible D gene is TRBD2 (6 bases). Deletions cut 9 bases from V and 4 bases from J, with 16 bases between. Germline V gene data show CDR1 as WSHSY and CDR2 as SAAADI. The CDR3 is made up of 13 amino acids. DNA for the CDR3: TGCGCCAGGGGAACGGGGAGGTTATACGAGCAGTACTTC. As protein: CARGTGRLYEQYF.

The chain employs TRBV7-9 and TRBJ2-2; TRBD1 aligns across 7 bases. Germline assignment: CDR1 SEHNR and CDR2 FQNEAQ (reference sequence). CDR3 length: 17 amino acids. The ends lost 0 bases at V and 1 base at J; junction bases unmatched: 5. CDR3 nucleotides: TGTGCCAGCAGCTTAGCGCTAGGACAGGAGAACACCGGGGAGCTGTTTTTT. Translated: CASSLALGQENTGELFF.

The genes are TRBV5-4 and TRBJ1-4, with a tentative D call TRBD1 (5 bases). The V and J ends lost 4 bases and 8 bases respectively, with 15 bases between them. There are 14 residues in the CDR3. In germline, CDR1 is SGHNT, CDR2 YYREEE (reference sequence). The CDR3 protein is CASSANVEGEKLFF. The CDR3, as DNA: TGTGCCAGCAGCGCGAACGTGGAGGGGGAAAAACTGTTTTTT.

This chain connects TRBV20-1 to TRBJ1-3, with D possibly matching TRBD1 (5 bases). V was shortened by 5 bases and J by 9 bases, with 11 bases between the two germline ends. Germline lookup yields CDR1 DFQATT and CDR2 SNEGSKA (reference sequence). CDR3 length: 11 amino acids. CDR3 region: CSAPREGTIYF. CDR3 nucleotides: TGCAGTGCTCCCAGGGAAGGCACCATATATTTT.

Points on this clone: The germline gene is not matched at one end of the junction; a read error may be the cause. This chain connects TRBV7-9 to TRBJ2-7; tentative D call: TRBD2 (5 bases). The CDR3 runs 12 residues. The germline CDR1 and CDR2 sequences are SEHNR and FQNEAQ (reference sequence). The CDR3 DNA reads TGTTCCAGCAGCGGCCTGGCCTACGAGCAGTACTTC. This codes for CSSSGLAYEQYF.